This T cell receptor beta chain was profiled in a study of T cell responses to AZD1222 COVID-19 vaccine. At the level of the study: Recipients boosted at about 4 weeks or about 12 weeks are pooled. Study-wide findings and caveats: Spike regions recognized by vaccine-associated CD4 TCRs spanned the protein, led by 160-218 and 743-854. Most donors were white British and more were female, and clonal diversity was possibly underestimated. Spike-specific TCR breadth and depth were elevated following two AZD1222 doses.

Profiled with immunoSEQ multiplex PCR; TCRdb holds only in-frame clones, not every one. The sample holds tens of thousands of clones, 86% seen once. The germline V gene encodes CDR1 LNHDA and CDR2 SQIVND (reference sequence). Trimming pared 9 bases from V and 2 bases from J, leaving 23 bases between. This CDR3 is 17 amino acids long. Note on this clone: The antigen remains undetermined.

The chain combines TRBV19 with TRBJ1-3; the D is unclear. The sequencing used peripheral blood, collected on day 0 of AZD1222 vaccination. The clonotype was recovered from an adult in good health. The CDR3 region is CARGSRERYLAGNTIYF. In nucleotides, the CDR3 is TGTGCCAGAGGGAGTAGGGAGAGGTATTTGGCTGGAAACACCATATATTTT.